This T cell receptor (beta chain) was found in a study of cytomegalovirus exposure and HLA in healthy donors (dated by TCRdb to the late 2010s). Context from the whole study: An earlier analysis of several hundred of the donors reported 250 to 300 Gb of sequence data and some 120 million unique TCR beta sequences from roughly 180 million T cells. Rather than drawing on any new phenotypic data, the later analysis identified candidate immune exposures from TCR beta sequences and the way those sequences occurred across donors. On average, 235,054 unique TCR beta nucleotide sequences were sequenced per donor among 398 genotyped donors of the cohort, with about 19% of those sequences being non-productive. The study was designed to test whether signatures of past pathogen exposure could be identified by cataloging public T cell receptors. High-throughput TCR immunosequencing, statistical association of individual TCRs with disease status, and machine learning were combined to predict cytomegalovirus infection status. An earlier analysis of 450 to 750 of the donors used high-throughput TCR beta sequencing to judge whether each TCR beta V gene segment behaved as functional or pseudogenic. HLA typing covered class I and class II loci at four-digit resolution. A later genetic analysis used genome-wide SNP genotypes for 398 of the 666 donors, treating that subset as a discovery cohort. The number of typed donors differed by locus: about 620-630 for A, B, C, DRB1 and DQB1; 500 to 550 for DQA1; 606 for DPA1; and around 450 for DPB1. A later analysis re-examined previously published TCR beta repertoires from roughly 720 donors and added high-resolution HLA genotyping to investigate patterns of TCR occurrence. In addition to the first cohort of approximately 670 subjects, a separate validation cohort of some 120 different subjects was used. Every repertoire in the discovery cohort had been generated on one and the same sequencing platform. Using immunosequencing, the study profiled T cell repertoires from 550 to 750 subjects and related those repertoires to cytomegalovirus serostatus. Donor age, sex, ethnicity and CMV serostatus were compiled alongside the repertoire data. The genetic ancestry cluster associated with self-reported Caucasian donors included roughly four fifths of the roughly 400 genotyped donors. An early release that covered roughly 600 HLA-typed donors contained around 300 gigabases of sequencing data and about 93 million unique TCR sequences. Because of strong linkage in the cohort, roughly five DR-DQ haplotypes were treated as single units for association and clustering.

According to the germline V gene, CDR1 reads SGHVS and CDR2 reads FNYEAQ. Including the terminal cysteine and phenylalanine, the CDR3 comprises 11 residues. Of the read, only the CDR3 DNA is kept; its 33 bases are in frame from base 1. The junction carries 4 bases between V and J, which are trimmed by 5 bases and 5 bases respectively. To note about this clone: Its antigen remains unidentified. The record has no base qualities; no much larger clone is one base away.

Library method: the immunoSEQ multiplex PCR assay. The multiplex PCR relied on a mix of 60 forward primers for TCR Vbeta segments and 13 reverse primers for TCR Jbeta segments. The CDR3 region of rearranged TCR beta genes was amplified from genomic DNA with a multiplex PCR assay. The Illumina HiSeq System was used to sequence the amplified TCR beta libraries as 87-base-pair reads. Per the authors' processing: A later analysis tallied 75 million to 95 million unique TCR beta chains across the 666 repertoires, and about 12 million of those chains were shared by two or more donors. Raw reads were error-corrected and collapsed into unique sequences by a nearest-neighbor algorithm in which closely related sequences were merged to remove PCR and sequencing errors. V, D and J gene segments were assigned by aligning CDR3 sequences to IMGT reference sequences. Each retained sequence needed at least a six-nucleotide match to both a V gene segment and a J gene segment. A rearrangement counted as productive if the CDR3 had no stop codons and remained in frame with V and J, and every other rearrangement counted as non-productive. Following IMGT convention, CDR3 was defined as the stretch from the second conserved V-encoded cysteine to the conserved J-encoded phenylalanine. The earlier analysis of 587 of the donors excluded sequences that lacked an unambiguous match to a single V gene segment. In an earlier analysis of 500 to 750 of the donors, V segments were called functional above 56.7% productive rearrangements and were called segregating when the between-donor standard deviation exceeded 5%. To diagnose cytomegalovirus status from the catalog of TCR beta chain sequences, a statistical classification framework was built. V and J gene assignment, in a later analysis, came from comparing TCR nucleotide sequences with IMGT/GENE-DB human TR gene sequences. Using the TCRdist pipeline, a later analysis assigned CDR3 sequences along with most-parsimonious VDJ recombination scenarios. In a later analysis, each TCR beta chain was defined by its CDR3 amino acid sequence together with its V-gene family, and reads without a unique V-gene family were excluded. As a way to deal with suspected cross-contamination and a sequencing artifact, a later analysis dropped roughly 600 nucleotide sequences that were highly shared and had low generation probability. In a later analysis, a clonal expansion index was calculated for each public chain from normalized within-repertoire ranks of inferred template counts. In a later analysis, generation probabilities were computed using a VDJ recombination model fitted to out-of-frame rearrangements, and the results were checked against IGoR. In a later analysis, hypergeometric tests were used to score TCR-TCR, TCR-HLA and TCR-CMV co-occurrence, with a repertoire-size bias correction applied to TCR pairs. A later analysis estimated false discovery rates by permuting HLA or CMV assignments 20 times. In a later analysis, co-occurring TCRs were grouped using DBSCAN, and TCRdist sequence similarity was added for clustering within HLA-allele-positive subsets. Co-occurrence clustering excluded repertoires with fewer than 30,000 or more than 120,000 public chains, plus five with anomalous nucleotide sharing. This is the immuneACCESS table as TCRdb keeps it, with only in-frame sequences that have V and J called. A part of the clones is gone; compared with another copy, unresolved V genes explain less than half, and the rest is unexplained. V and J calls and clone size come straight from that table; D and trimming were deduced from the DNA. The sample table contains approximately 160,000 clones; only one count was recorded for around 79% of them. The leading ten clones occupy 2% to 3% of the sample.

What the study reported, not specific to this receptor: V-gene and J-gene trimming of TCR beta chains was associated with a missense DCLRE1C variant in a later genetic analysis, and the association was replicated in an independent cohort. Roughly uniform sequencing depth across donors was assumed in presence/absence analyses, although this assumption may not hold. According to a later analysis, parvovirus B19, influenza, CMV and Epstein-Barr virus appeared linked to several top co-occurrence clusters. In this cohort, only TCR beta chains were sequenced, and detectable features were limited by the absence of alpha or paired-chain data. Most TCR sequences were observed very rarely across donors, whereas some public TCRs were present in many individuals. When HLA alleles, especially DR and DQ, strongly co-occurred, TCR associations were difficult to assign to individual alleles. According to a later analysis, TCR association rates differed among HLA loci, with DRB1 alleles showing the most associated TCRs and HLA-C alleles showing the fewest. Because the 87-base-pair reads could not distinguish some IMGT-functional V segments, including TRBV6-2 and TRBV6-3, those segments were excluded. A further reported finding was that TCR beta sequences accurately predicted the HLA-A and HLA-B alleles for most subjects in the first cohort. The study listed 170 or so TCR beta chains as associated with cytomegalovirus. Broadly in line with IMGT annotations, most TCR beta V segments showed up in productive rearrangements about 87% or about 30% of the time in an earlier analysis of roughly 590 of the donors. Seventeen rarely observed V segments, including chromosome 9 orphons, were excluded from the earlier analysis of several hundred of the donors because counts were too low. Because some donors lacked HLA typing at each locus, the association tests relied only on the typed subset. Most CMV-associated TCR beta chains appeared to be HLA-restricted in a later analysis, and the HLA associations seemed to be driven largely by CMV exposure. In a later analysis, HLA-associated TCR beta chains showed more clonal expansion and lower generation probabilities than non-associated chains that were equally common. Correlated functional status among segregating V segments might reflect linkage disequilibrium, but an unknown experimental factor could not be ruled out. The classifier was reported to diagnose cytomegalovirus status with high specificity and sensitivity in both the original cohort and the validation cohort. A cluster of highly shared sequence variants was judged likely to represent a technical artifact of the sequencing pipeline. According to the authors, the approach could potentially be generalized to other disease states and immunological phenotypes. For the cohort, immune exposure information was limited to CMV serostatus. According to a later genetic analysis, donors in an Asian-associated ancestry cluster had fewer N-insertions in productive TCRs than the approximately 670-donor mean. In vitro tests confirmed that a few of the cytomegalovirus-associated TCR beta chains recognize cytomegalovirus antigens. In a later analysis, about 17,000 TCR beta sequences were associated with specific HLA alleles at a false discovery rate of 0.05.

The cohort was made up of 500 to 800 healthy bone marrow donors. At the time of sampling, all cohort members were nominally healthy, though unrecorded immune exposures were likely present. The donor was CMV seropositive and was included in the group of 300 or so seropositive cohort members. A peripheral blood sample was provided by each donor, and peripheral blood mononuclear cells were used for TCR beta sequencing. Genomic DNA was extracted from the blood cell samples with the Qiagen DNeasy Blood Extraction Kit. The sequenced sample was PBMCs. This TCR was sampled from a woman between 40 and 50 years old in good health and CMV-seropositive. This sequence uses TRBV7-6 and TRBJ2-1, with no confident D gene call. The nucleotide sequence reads TGTGCCAGCAGCCTTAACAATGAGCAGTTCTTC. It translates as CASSLNNEQFF.